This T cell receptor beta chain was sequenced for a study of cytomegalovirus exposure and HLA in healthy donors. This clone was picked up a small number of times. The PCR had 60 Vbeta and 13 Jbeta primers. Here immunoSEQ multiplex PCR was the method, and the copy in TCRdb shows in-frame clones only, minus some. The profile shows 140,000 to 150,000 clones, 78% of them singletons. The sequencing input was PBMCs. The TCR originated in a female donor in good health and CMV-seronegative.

The CDR3 reads CASSYSNGYGYTF. As DNA, the CDR3 is TGTGCCAGCAGTTACTCGAACGGGTATGGCTACACCTTC. The V gene is TRBV6-5, the J gene TRBJ1-2; D is ambiguous. Trimming pared 0 bases from V and 5 bases from J, leaving 7 bases between. The germline gives CDR1 MNHEY, CDR2 SVGAGI. CDR3 length: 13 amino acids.